Shown below are 9 T cell receptor beta chains from a single sample sequenced in a study of shared clonotypes between healthy human individuals (dated by TCRdb to the early 2020s). The library was prepared using the immunoSEQ multiplex PCR assay. TCRdb retrieved this table from immuneACCESS and kept in-frame rearrangements only. Not all clones are present; in checked studies, unresolved V genes account for under half, and no reason is known for the remainder. The sample has about 2.2 million clones on record, 93% of them singletons. The ten largest clones take up 1.5% to 2% of the sample. CD8 naive samples were CD45RO-negative cells positively selected for CCR7, giving a CD45RA+CCR7+ population that excluded TemRA cells. Sequenced material: naive CD8+ T cells from PBMCs. In light of the paper, this sample's cell subset or site label describes: CD45RA+CCR7+. The receptors shown here come from a man between 18 and 29 years old in good health. Some clones in this sample may be carry-over from other donors' samples.

The rearrangement links TRBV5-6 to TRBJ1-1, with 8 bases matching TRBD1. V shed 4 bases, J shed 4 bases, and the junction held 12 bases outside the gene matches. CDR1 is SGHDT, CDR2 YYEEEE, per germline. The CDR3 runs to 16 residues. The CDR3 reads CASSNVRTGFFTEAFF. The CDR3 coding sequence is TGTGCCAGCAGCAACGTCCGGACAGGGTTTTTCACTGAAGCTTTCTTT. Supplemented by reference TRBV5-6 and TRBJ1-1, the full variable domain reads DAGVTQSPTHLIKTRGQQVTLRCSPKSGHDTVSWYQQALGQGPQFIFQYYEEEERQRGNFPDRFSGHQFPNYSSELNVNALLLGDSALYLCASSNVRTGFFTEAFFGQGTRLTVV.

The rearrangement uses TRBV11-2 and TRBJ2-3; 10 nucleotides align to TRBD2. Germline lookup yields CDR1 SGHAT and CDR2 FQNNGV. V shed 6 bases and J 4 bases; nucleotides not matched to a gene: 7. The CDR3 extends over 15 amino acids. The CDR3 sequence: CASRGRLAGADTQYF. For the CDR3, the DNA is TGTGCCAGCAGGGGCCGACTAGCGGGCGCAGATACGCAGTATTTT.

The chain joins TRBV28 to TRBJ1-2; no clear D. Between the trimmed V and J ends, which lost 6 bases and 5 bases, there was a span of 19 bases. The CDR3 is made up of 15 amino acids. Germline values: CDR1 MDHEN, CDR2 SYDVKM. CDR3 bases: TGTGCCAGCAGCCCCCTACAGAATTTACCGTATGGCTACACCTTC. Protein: CASSPLQNLPYGYTF.

CDR3 amino acids: CASSRIPTGGNEQFF. The CDR3 region has the DNA TGTGCCAGTAGTAGAATCCCGACAGGGGGCAATGAGCAGTTCTTC. The chain uses TRBV19 and TRBJ2-1; 9 bases agree with TRBD1. With 4 bases clipped from V and 6 bases from J, the junction kept 7 bases outside the gene matches. Germline V gene data show CDR1 as LNHDA and CDR2 as SQIVND (reference sequence). This CDR3 region has 15 residues.

The chain couples TRBV11-1 to TRBJ2-5; unclear D gene. Germline V CDR1 and CDR2: SGHAT, FQDESV (reference sequence). This CDR3 is 16 amino acids long. V was trimmed by 5 bases and J by 1 base, leaving 17 bases between them. The CDR3 sequence is CASSPPTPRIQETQYF. The DNA for the CDR3 is TGTGCCAGCAGCCCCCCGACACCAAGAATCCAAGAGACCCAGTACTTC.

The V gene is TRBV2, the J gene TRBJ2-2, with 10 bases lining up with TRBD2. CDR3 length: 19 residues. Germline V gene sequence: CDR1 SNHLY, CDR2 FYNNEI. The ends lost 7 bases at V and 1 base at J; junction bases unmatched: 15. The CDR3 is CASNRLAGLAKLNTGELFF. In nucleotides, the CDR3 is TGTGCCAGCAACCGCTTAGCGGGACTAGCGAAACTGAACACCGGGGAGCTGTTTTTT. The entire variable domain, with the rest obtained from reference TRBV2 and TRBJ2-2, is as follows: EPEVTQTPSHQVTQMGQEVILRCVPISNHLYFYWYRQILGQKVEFLVSFYNNEISEKSEIFDDQFSVERPDGSNFTLKIRSTKLEDSAMYFCASNRLAGLAKLNTGELFFGEGSRLTVL.

The chain employs TRBV19 and TRBJ2-1; D uncertain. The CDR3 runs to 13 residues. The V and J ends lost 3 bases and 6 bases respectively, with 9 bases between them. Germline-derived CDR1 and CDR2 are LNHDA and SQIVND (reference sequence). The CDR3 protein is CASSIGRTNEQFF. In DNA, the CDR3 is TGTGCCAGTAGTATCGGACGTACCAATGAGCAGTTCTTC.

This clone was counted a single time. The rearrangement links TRBV27 to TRBJ2-1, with 9 bases fitting TRBD2. The junction had 7 bases not matched to a gene; V was cut back by 5 bases and J by 8 bases. CDR3 length: 14 residues. Per germline, CDR1 MNHEY and CDR2 SMNVEV (reference sequence). The CDR3 loop reads CASSVGTSIHEQFF. CDR3 DNA: TGTGCCAGCAGTGTCGGGACTAGCATCCATGAGCAGTTCTTC.

This chain links TRBV19 with TRBJ2-5, with a possible D match to TRBD1 (5 bases). The CDR3 has 13 residues. Trimming removed 7 bases from V and 0 bases from J, with 9 bases in between. From germline, CDR1 is LNHDA and CDR2 SQIVND (reference sequence). CDR3 nucleotide sequence: TGTGCCAGTATAGGGGCGGACCAAGAGACCCAGTACTTC. This translates into CASIGADQETQYF.